A single sample is the source of the 24 T cell receptor beta chains below, sequenced in a study of CD4 T cells in relation to SARS-CoV-2 and coronaviruses. Their recognized antigens are unknown. Before the COVID-19 pandemic, during about 2011-2019, CD4+ T cells were taken from unexposed donors. Isolation of CD4+ T cells took place after roughly nine days in culture. Repertoires were generated with immunoSEQ multiplex PCR, while TCRdb's copy carries only in-frame clones and drops some. The sample records 26,000 or so clones, about 80% being singletons. The material sequenced was CD4+ T cells from PBMCs, cultured in vitro. These TCRs come from a human donor in good health.

The V gene is TRBV2, the J gene TRBJ1-1; weak D call: TRBD1 (6 bases). The V gene's germline CDR1 is SNHLY and CDR2 FYNNEI. V shed 3 bases and J shed 0 bases, with 8 bases lying between them. The length of the CDR3 is 14 residues. The CDR3 nucleotides are TGTGCCAGCAGTGACCGGACAGTGAACACTGAAGCTTTCTTT. This codes for CASSDRTVNTEAFF.

This chain links TRBV9 with TRBJ1-6; D might be TRBD1 (6 bases). The germline V and J ends were trimmed by 3 bases and 2 bases, with 12 bases remaining between them. Germline loops: CDR1 SGDLS, CDR2 YYNGEE. The CDR3 has 16 amino acids. The CDR3 DNA reads TGTGCCAGCAGCGGCCGGGACACCACCTATAATTCACCCCTCCACTTT. Translated, it gives CASSGRDTTYNSPLHF.

The chain employs TRBV9 and TRBJ1-2; D call uncertain. Trimming took 2 bases from V and 1 from J, leaving 9 bases between them. Germline lookup yields CDR1 SGDLS and CDR2 YYNGEE. The CDR3 contains 14 residues. The CDR3 DNA follows: TGTGCCAGCAGCGTTTCAGGTGATAACTATGGCTACACCTTC. It specifies CASSVSGDNYGYTF.

The rearrangement links TRBV7-6 to TRBJ2-2; TRBD1 aligns across 8 bases. The junction had 9 bases not matched to a gene; V was cut back by 5 bases and J by 4 bases. The CDR3 is 16 residues long. Germline lookup yields CDR1 SGHVS and CDR2 FNYEAQ. Here the CDR3 reads CASSPRQGAATGELFF. The CDR3 DNA is TGTGCCAGCAGCCCTAGGCAGGGGGCTGCCACCGGGGAGCTGTTTTTT.

The chain carries TRBV30 and TRBJ1-5; D ambiguous. The germline V gene has CDR1 GTSNPN and CDR2 SVGIG (reference sequence). The CDR3 totals 13 residues. The V end was cut by 1 base, the J end by 5 bases, with 9 bases between. The CDR3, as DNA: TGTGCCTGGAGTGGTACGCGAGATCAGCCCCAGCATTTT. This translates into CAWSGTRDQPQHF.

The chain uses TRBV6-4 and TRBJ1-5, with D perhaps matching TRBD1 (6 bases). CDR3 length: 14 residues. The ends were cut back, 7 bases at V and 7 bases at J, with 17 bases in the middle. The germline gives CDR1 MRHNA, CDR2 SNTAGT. CDR3 residues: CASILGGRGQPQHF. CDR3 nucleotide sequence: TGTGCCAGCATTCTCGGGGGCCGGGGGCAGCCCCAGCATTTT.

The gene calls are TRBV18 and TRBJ2-3; 10 bases are a match to TRBD2. Germline lookup yields CDR1 KGHSH and CDR2 LQKENI. With 0 bases clipped from V and 4 bases from J, the junction kept 4 bases outside the gene matches. The CDR3 extends over 16 amino acids. The CDR3 bases are TGTGCCAGCTCACCACCGTCTAGCGGGGGTTCAGATACGCAGTATTTT. It is translated as CASSPPSSGGSDTQYF.

This clone was observed a handful of times. This rearrangement joins TRBV9 to TRBJ1-2; 10 nucleotides align to TRBD1. V lost 3 bases, J lost 5 bases, and 7 bases stayed unmatched. The length of the CDR3 is 15 residues. Germline-derived CDR1 and CDR2 are SGDLS and YYNGEE. CDR3 loop: CASSDLTGGVYGYTF. As DNA, the CDR3 is TGTGCCAGCAGCGATTTGACAGGGGGCGTTTATGGCTACACCTTC. Drawing the rest from reference TRBV9 and TRBJ1-2, the complete variable domain is DSGVTQTPKHLITATGQRVTLRCSPRSGDLSVYWYQQSLDQGLQFLIQYYNGEERAKGNILERFSAQQFPDLHSELNLSSLELGDSALYFCASSDLTGGVYGYTFGSGTRLTVV.

The chain's CDR3 is CASSSQGPSYNEQFF. The DNA of the CDR3 is TGTGCCAGCAGCAGTCAGGGGCCCTCCTACAATGAGCAGTTCTTC. The rearrangement uses TRBV7-9 and TRBJ2-1, with TRBD1 as a possible D gene (6 bases). Trimming took 5 bases from V and 0 from J, leaving 11 bases between them. CDR3 length: 15 amino acids. Looked up from germline, CDR1 is SEHNR and CDR2 is FQNEAQ (reference sequence).

This sequence joins TRBV7-9 and TRBJ1-4; unclear D gene. V lost 1 base, J lost 0 bases, and 9 bases lay in between. This CDR3 has 16 amino acids. In germline, CDR1 is SEHNR, CDR2 FQNEAQ (reference sequence). The CDR3 DNA reads TGTGCCAGCAGCTTAGGGGTCCTCGCAACTAATGAAAAACTGTTTTTT. This gives the protein CASSLGVLATNEKLFF. Variable domain in full (rest from reference TRBV7-9 and TRBJ1-4): DTGVSQNPRHKITKRGQNVTFRCDPISEHNRLYWYRQTLGQGPEFLTYFQNEAQLEKSRLLSDRFSAERPKGSFSTLEIQRTEQGDSAMYLCASSLGVLATNEKLFFGSGTQLSVL.

This clone is medium-sized within its sample. This sequence joins TRBV13 and TRBJ2-3; the D is unclear. Deletions cut 5 bases from V and 8 bases from J, with 20 bases between. Per germline, CDR1 PRHDT and CDR2 FYEKMQ (reference sequence). This CDR3 comprises 15 residues. The CDR3 DNA follows: TGTGCCAGCAGCCCACTACAGAAGGAGATCGGTACGCAGTATTTT. Its protein product is CASSPLQKEIGTQYF.

The V call is TRBV2, the J call TRBJ2-2; 10 bases are a match to TRBD2. The J segment lost 6 bases and the V segment lost 7 bases, leaving 11 bases of the junction unmatched. The CDR3 extends over 16 amino acids. Germline-derived CDR1 and CDR2 are SNHLY and FYNNEI. The CDR3 DNA is TGTGCCAGCATGGGGGGAAGCGGGGGGGCCTCCGGGGAGCTGTTTTTT. Translated, it gives CASMGGSGGASGELFF.

The V gene is TRBV29-1, the J gene TRBJ1-1, with 7 bases fitting TRBD1. The germline CDR1 and CDR2 sequences are SQVTM and ANQGSEA. The trim removed 4 bases at V and 10 bases at J, leaving 15 bases unmatched. CDR3 length: 14 amino acids. CDR3 DNA: TGCAGCGTTGTGTCGTCCGGGACAGCCGGGTCAGCTTTCTTT. This encodes CSVVSSGTAGSAFF. The whole variable domain, remainder taken from reference TRBV29-1 and TRBJ1-1, is SAVISQKPSRDICQRGTSLTIQCQVDSQVTMMFWYRQQPGQSLTLIATANQGSEATYESGFVIDKFPISRPNLTFSTLTVSNMSPEDSSIYLCSVVSSGTAGSAFFGQGTRLTVV.

V and J are TRBV19 and TRBJ1-1; tentative D call: TRBD1 (6 bases). Trimming removed 3 bases at V and 6 bases at J, with 14 bases between. This CDR3 has 14 residues. Germline lookup yields CDR1 LNHDA and CDR2 SQIVND (reference sequence). This CDR3 is CASSIRGGRPEAFF. CDR3 DNA sequence: TGTGCCAGTAGTATCAGGGGAGGGAGGCCTGAAGCTTTCTTT. Full variable domain (outside the CDR3, taken from reference TRBV19 and TRBJ1-1): DGGITQSPKYLFRKEGQNVTLSCEQNLNHDAMYWYRQDPGQGLRLIYYSQIVNDFQKGDIAEGYSVSREKKESFPLTVTSAQKNPTAFYLCASSIRGGRPEAFFGQGTRLTVV.

A note on this clone: The junction and the germline gene differ at one end; a read error may be behind it. The sample has other DNA sequences that encode this CDR3 too. This CDR3 is CASSEGTGRSEQYF. CDR3 sequence (DNA): TGCGCCAGCAGTGAGGGGACAGGGAGGAGCGAGCAATACTTC. The gene calls are TRBV10-2 and TRBJ2-7, with TRBD1 identical over 9 bases. The germline gives CDR1 WSHSY, CDR2 SAAADI. The CDR3 runs to 14 residues.

This chain joins TRBV7-9 and TRBJ2-1; a possible D gene is TRBD2 (5 bases). The CDR3 runs to 17 residues. The V gene lost 6 bases and the J gene lost 4 bases, with 22 bases spanning the gap. Germline CDR1 and CDR2: SEHNR and FQNEAQ (reference sequence). The CDR3 bases are TGTGCCAGCAGGCCACCCCCAGCGGCTAGTGGATACAATGAGCAGTTCTTC. It specifies CASRPPPAASGYNEQFF.

CDR3 region: CASSLWTGGGYEQYF. The CDR3 region has the DNA TGTGCCAGCAGTCTCTGGACAGGGGGCGGGTACGAGCAGTACTTC. V usage is TRBV28 and J usage is TRBJ2-7, with TRBD1 identical over 11 bases. Trimming cost V 5 bases and J 4 bases; bases outside gene matches: 7. CDR3 length: 15 amino acids. Germline CDR1 reads MDHEN; CDR2 reads SYDVKM. The variable domain in full, completed from reference TRBV28 and TRBJ2-7, reads DVKVTQSSRYLVKRTGEKVFLECVQDMDHENMFWYRQDPGLGLRLIYFSYDVKMKEKGDIPEGYSVSREKKERFSLILESASTNQTSMYLCASSLWTGGGYEQYFGPGTRLTVT.

There are a few counts of this clone. The gene calls are TRBV7-9 and TRBJ2-2, with 8 bases identical to TRBD1. This CDR3 spans 17 amino acids. V shed 2 bases, J shed 6 bases, and the junction held 11 bases outside the gene matches. Per the germline V gene, CDR1 is SEHNR and CDR2 is FQNEAQ (reference sequence). The CDR3 bases are TGTGCCAGCAGCTTAAATTGGGCAGGGGGCGCATCCGGGGAGCTGTTTTTT. Protein product: CASSLNWAGGASGELFF.

The J gene is TRBJ1-3, the V gene TRBV18; a possible D gene is TRBD1 (5 bases). Germline V lookup: CDR1 KGHSH, CDR2 LQKENI. The CDR3 sequence is 16 residues long. Trimming shortened V by 1 base and J by 4 bases, and 14 bases separated the two germline ends. The CDR3 DNA follows: TGTGCCAGCTCACCACTCCTAACAGGCTTGGGAAACACCATATATTTT. Its translation is CASSPLLTGLGNTIYF.

The chain couples TRBV19 to TRBJ1-2, with 10 bases aligning to TRBD1. The CDR3 has 15 amino acids. Germline V gene data show CDR1 as LNHDA and CDR2 as SQIVND (reference sequence). J was trimmed by 3 bases and V by 4 bases; bases with no gene match: 5. CDR3 nucleotide sequence: TGTGCCAGTAGTAGACAGACAGGGGGCGACTATGGCTACACCTTC. Translation gives CASSRQTGGDYGYTF.

The chain couples TRBV2 to TRBJ1-2, with D hard to call. The V gene lost 6 bases and the J gene lost 0 bases, with 17 bases spanning the gap. The CDR3 extends over 16 amino acids. Per the germline V gene, CDR1 is SNHLY and CDR2 is FYNNEI. CDR3 in amino acids: CASRIRPGSTNYGYTF. CDR3 sequence (DNA): TGTGCCAGCAGGATCCGCCCGGGCAGCACTAACTATGGCTACACCTTC. The full variable domain, with the rest looked up from reference TRBV2 and TRBJ1-2, is EPEVTQTPSHQVTQMGQEVILRCVPISNHLYFYWYRQILGQKVEFLVSFYNNEISEKSEIFDDQFSVERPDGSNFTLKIRSTKLEDSAMYFCASRIRPGSTNYGYTFGSGTRLTVV.

This clone was picked up a small number of times. The chain recombines TRBV7-8 with TRBJ1-1, with D hard to call. Trimming pared 5 bases from V and 3 bases from J, leaving 16 bases between. Per the germline V gene, CDR1 is SGHVS and CDR2 is FQNEAQ. CDR3 length equals 15 residues. This chain's CDR3 is CASSPVAFGDTEAFF. As DNA, the CDR3 is TGTGCCAGCAGCCCAGTGGCCTTTGGGGACACTGAAGCTTTCTTT.

V usage is TRBV4-1 and J usage is TRBJ2-3, with a weak D call TRBD2 (6 bases). Between the trimmed V and J ends, which lost 5 bases and 5 bases, there was a span of 14 bases. Germline loops: CDR1 MGHRA, CDR2 YSYEKL. The CDR3 totals 14 residues. CDR3 DNA: TGCGCCAGCAGCTCCCGGGAGTGGGTAGATACGCAGTATTTT. As protein: CASSSREWVDTQYF.

This clone was counted a few times. V usage is TRBV12-3 or TRBV12-4 and J usage is TRBJ1-1, with unresolved D. V shed 1 base and J shed 4 bases, with 7 bases lying between them. The CDR3 totals 13 residues. The CDR3 loop is CASSLGPGTEAFF. In DNA, the CDR3 is TGTGCCAGCAGTTTAGGGCCTGGCACTGAAGCTTTCTTT.